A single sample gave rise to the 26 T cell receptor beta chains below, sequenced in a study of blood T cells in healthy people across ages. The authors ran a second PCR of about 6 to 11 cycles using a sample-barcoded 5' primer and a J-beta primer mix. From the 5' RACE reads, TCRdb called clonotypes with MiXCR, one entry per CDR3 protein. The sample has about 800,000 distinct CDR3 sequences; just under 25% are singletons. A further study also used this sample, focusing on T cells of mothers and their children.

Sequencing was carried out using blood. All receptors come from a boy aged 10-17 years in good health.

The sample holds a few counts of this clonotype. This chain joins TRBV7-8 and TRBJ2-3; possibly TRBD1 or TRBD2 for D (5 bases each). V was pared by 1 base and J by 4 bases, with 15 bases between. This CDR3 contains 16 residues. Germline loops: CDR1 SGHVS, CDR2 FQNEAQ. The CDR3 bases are TGTGCCAGCAGCTTAGATGGGGGAGCCTCCGCAGATACGCAGTATTTT. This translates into CASSLDGGASADTQYF.

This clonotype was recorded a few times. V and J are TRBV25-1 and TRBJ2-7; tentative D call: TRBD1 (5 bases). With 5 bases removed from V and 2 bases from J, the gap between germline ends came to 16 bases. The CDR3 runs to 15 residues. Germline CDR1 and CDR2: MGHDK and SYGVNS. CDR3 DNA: TGTGCCAGCAGTAGGTATGGACACGGAGCCTACGAGCAGTACTTC. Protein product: CASSRYGHGAYEQYF.

The CDR3, as DNA: TGTGCCAGCAGCAAGGCGGGCTCCTACAATGAGCAGTTCTTC. This gives the protein CASSKAGSYNEQFF. This chain uses TRBV11-2 with TRBJ2-1, with a possible D match to TRBD2 (5 bases). Trimming took 5 bases from V and 0 from J, leaving 8 bases between them. Germline assignment: CDR1 SGHAT and CDR2 FQNNGV. This CDR3 comprises 14 residues.

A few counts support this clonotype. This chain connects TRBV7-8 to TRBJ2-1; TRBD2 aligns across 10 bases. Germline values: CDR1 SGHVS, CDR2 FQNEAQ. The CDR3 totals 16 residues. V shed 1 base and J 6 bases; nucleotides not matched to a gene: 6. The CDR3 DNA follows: TGTGCCAGCAGCTTAGTGGCAGCGGGAGGGCCCAATGAGCAGTTCTTC. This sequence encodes CASSLVAAGGPNEQFF.

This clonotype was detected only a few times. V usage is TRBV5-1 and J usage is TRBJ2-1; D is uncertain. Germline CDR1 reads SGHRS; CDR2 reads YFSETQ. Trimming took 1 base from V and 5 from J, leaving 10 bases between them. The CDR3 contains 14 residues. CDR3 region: CASSLSGVNNEQFF. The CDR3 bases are TGCGCCAGCAGCTTGAGTGGAGTTAACAATGAGCAGTTCTTC.

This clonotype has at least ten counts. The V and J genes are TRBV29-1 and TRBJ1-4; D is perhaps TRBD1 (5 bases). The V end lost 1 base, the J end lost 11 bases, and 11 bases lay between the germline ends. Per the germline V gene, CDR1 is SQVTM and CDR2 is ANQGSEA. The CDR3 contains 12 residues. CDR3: CSVEVQGGKLFF. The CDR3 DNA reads TGCAGCGTTGAAGTCCAGGGTGGTAAACTGTTTTTT.

CDR3 region: CASSQVRYSGGAGEQFF. CDR3 bases: TGCGCCAGCAGCCAAGTGAGATATAGCGGGGGGGCCGGTGAGCAGTTCTTC. The chain is built from TRBV4-3 and TRBJ2-1; 11 positions match TRBD2. The CDR3 runs to 17 residues. The V and J ends lost 1 base and 9 bases, in that order; junction bases with no gene match: 11. Germline V gene data show CDR1 as LGHNA and CDR2 as YSLEER.

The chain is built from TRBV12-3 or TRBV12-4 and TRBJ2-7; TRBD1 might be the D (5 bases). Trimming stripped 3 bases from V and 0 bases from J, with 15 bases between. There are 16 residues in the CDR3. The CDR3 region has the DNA TGTGCCAGCAGTTTCGATAGTGGGCAGGGCTCCTACGAGCAGTACTTC. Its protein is CASSFDSGQGSYEQYF.

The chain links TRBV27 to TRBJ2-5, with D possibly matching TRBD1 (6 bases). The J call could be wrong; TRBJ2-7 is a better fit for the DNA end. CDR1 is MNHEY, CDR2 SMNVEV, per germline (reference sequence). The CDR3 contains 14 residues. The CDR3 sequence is CASSHTGPSYEQYF. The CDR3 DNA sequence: TGTGCCAGCAGTCATACAGGGCCTTCCTACGAGCAGTACTTC.

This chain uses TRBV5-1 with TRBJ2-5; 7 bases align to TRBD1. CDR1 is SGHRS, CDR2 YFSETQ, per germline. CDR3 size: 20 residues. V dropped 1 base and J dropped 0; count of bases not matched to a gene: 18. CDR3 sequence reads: CASSLRGASAGGSYQETQYF. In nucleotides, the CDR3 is TGCGCCAGCAGCTTGAGGGGTGCGAGCGCAGGGGGATCTTACCAAGAGACCCAGTACTTC.

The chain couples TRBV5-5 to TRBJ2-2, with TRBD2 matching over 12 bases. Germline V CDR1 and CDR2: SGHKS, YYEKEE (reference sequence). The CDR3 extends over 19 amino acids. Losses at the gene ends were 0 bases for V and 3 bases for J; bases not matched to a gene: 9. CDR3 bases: TGTGCCAGCAGCTTGGCGCTCACTAGCGGGGGGACCTACACCGGGGAGCTGTTTTTT. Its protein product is CASSLALTSGGTYTGELFF.

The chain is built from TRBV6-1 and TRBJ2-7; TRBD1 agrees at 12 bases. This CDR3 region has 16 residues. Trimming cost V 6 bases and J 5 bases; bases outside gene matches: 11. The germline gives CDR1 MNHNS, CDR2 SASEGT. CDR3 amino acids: CASSPGTGGSPDEQYF. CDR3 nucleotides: TGTGCCAGCAGCCCCGGGACAGGGGGCTCCCCGGACGAGCAGTACTTC.

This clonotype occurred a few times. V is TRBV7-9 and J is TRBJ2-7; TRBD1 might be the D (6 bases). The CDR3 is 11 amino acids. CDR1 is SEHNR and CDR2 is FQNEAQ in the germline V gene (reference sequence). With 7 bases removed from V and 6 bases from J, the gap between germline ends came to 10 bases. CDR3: CASIGQFEQYF. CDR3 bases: TGTGCCAGCATCGGACAGTTCGAGCAGTACTTC. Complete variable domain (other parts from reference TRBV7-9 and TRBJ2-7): DTGVSQNPRHKITKRGQNVTFRCDPISEHNRLYWYRQTLGQGPEFLTYFQNEAQLEKSRLLSDRFSAERPKGSFSTLEIQRTEQGDSAMYLCASIGQFEQYFGPGTRLTVT.

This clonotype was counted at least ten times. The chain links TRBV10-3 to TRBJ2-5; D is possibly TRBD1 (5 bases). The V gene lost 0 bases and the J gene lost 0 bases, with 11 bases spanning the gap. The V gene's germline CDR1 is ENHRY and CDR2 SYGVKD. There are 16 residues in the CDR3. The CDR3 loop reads CAISESRQSNQETQYF. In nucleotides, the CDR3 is TGTGCCATCAGTGAGTCGAGACAGTCCAACCAAGAGACCCAGTACTTC.

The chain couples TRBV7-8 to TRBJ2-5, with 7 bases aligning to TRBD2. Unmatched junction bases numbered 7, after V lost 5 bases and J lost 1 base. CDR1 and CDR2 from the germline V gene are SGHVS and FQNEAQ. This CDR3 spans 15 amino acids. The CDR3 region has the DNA TGTGCCAGCAGCGGGGGGGTGGCTCGCCAAGAGACCCAGTACTTC. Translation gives CASSGGVARQETQYF.

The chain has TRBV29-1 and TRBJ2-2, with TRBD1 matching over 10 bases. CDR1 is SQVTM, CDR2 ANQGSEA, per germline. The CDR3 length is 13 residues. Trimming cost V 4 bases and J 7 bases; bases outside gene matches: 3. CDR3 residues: CSVGQGAGGELFF. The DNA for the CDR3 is TGCAGCGTTGGACAGGGGGCGGGCGGGGAGCTGTTTTTT.

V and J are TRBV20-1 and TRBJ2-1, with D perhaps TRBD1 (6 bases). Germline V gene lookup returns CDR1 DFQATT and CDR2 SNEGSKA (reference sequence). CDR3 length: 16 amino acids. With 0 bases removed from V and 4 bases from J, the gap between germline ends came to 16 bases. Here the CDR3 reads CSARDHDRNRYNEQFF. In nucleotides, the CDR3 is TGCAGTGCTAGAGATCATGACAGGAATCGTTACAATGAGCAGTTCTTC.

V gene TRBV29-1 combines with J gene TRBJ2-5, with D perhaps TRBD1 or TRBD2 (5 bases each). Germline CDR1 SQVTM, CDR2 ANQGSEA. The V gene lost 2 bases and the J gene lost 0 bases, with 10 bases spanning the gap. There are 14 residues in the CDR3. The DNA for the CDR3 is TGCAGCGTTGAAATGGGACGGAACCAAGAGACCCAGTACTTC. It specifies CSVEMGRNQETQYF.

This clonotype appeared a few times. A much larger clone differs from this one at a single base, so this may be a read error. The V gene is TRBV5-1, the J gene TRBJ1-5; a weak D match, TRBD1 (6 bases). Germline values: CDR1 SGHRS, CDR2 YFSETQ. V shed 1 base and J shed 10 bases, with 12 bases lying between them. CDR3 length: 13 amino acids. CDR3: CASSLIGDNPQHF. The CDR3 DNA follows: TGCGCCAGCAGCTTGATAGGGGACAATCCCCAGCATTTT.

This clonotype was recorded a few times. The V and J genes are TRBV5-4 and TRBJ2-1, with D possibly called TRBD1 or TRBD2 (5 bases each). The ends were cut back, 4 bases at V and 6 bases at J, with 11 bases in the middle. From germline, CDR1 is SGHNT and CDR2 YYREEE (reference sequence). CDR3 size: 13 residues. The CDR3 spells CASSLGTINEQFF. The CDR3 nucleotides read TGTGCCAGCAGCCTAGGGACGATCAATGAGCAGTTCTTC.

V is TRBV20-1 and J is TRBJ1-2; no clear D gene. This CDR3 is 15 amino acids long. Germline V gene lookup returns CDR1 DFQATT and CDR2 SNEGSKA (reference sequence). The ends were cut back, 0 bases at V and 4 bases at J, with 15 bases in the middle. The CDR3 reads CSARDGNGYSYGYTF. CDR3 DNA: TGCAGTGCTAGAGACGGGAACGGGTACAGCTATGGCTACACCTTC.

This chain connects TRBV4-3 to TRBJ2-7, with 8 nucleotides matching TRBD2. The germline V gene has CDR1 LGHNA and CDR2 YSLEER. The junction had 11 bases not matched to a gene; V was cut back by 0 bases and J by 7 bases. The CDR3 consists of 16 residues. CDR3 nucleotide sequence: TGCGCCAGCAGCCAAGATTTCAAGCGGGAGTGGGAGGAGCAGTACTTC. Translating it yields CASSQDFKREWEEQYF.

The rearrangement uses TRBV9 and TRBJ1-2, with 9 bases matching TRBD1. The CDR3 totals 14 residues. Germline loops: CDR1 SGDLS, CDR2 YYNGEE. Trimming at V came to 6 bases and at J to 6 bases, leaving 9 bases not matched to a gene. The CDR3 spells CASTSRDRADGYTF. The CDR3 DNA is TGTGCCAGCACCTCCCGGGACAGGGCAGATGGCTACACCTTC.

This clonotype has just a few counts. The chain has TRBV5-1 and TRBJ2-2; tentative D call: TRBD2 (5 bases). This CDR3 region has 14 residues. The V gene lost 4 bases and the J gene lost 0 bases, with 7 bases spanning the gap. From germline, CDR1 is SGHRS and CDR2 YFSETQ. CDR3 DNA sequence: TGCGCCAGCAGCGAGGGTGCGAACACCGGGGAGCTGTTTTTT. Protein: CASSEGANTGELFF.

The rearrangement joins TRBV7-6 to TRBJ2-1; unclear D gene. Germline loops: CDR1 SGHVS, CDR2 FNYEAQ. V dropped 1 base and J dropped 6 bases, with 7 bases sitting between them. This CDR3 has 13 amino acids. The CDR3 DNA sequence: TGTGCCAGCAGCTTAGTTGTAGTCAATGAGCAGTTCTTC. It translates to CASSLVVVNEQFF.

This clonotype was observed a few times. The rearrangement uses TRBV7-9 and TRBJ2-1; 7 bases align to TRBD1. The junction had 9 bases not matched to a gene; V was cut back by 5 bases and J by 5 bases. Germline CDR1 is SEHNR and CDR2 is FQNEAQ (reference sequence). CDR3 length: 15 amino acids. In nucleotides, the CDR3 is TGTGCCAGCAGCCCGGTGAAGGGGGCGAACAATGAGCAGTTCTTC. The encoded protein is CASSPVKGANNEQFF.